The rows below give T cell receptor beta chains drawn from one sample of a study of shared clonotypes between healthy human individuals. Assay: immunoSEQ multiplex PCR; the TCRdb copy retains only in-frame clones and omits some. The sample includes approximately 2,300,000 clones, around 93% of them seen just once. The sample taken for sequencing was naive CD4+ T cells from PBMCs. These receptor sequences come from a young man in good health. Some clones in this sample may be carry-over from other donors' samples. CDR3s include the opening cysteine and the closing phenylalanine or tryptophan. The D gene is left open where the match is weak. The size of a clone is reported for some rows only, either as once, few or many, or as a class for expanded clones.

NA,NA,TRBJ2-1,TRBV28,TGTGCCAGCAGTTTAGCTAGCGTACGTGAGCAGTTCTTC,CASSLASVREQFF
once,TRBD1,TRBJ1-1,TRBV5-1,TGCGCCAGCAGCTTGTTCTCGGGACAGGGGAACACTGAAGCTTTCTTT,CASSLFSGQGNTEAFF
once,NA,TRBJ2-5,TRBV6-1,TGTGCCAGCTCGACGCTGGTAGGGGAGACCCAGTACTTC,CASSTLVGETQYF
NA,NA,TRBJ2-7,TRBV6-5,TGTGCCAGCAGTTACGTCGGTCAGGCCTACGAGCAGTACTTC,CASSYVGQAYEQYF
NA,NA,TRBJ2-5,TRBV19,TGTGCCAGTAGTATAGGTAAACGGGCCAACCTGTTCGAGACCCAGTACTTC,CASSIGKRANLFETQYF
NA,NA,TRBJ2-7,TRBV9,TGTGCCAGCAGCGCCCAAGACTACGAGCAGTACTTC,CASSAQDYEQYF
NA,TRBD2,TRBJ2-2,TRBV5-1,TGCGCCAGCAGCACTGGGACTAGCGGGAGCGGGGAGCTGTTTTTT,CASSTGTSGSGELFF
NA,NA,TRBJ2-2,TRBV4-3,TGCGCCAGCAGCCAAGATTGGGCTAGGGAGGACACCGGGGAGCTGTTTTTT,CASSQDWAREDTGELFF
NA,NA,TRBJ2-5,TRBV5-8,TGTGCCAGCAGCTCCGACCCCTTCCCAAAAGAGACCCAGTACTTC,CASSSDPFPKETQYF
NA,TRBD2,TRBJ2-2,TRBV5-8,TGTGCCAGCAGCCCGGGACTAGCGGGAGTCACCGGGGAGCTGTTTTTT,CASSPGLAGVTGELFF
NA,NA,TRBJ2-7,TRBV7-6,TGTGCCAGCAGCTTAGCAGCCGGGGGCTCCTACGAGCAGTACTTC,CASSLAAGGSYEQYF
NA,TRBD1,TRBJ1-2,TRBV27,TGTGCCAGCAGCCGGCTTCCGGGACAGGCCTATGGCTACACCTTC,CASSRLPGQAYGYTF
NA,TRBD1,TRBJ2-7,TRBV2,TGTGCCAGCCTCCTCCGGGACAGGGCGTCCTACGAGCAGTACTTC,CASLLRDRASYEQYF
NA,TRBD1,TRBJ2-7,TRBV10-1,TGCGCCAGCCGAAGGGACAGGGGCATCGGCGAGCAGTACTTC,CASRRDRGIGEQYF
NA,NA,TRBJ2-2,TRBV5-4,TGTGCCAGCAGCTTGGCCGCGACTAGAGCCGGGGAGCTGTTTTTT,CASSLAATRAGELFF
NA,NA,TRBJ2-2,TRBV11-3,TGTGCCAGCAGCTTCGGACAGCAGAACACCGGGGAGCTGTTTTTT,CASSFGQQNTGELFF
NA,NA,TRBJ2-5,TRBV7-3,TGTGCCAGCAGCCCCGGACCCGAGGAGACCCAGTACTTC,CASSPGPEETQYF
NA,TRBD1,TRBJ1-2,TRBV6-5,TGTGCCAGCAGTAAGGGACAGGGAAGGGGCTACACCTTC,CASSKGQGRGYTF
NA,NA,TRBJ1-2,TRBV2,TGTGCCAGCAGGGCCAGGGGCCGAGGGTATGGCTACACCTTC,CASRARGRGYGYTF
NA,NA,TRBJ2-1,TRBV5-1,TGCGCCAGCAGCTTAGGGACCGAGTCCTACAATGAGCAGTTCTTC,CASSLGTESYNEQFF
NA,NA,TRBJ2-2,TRBV11-3,TGTGCCAGCAGCCACCTGAGGAACACCGGGGAGCTGTTTTTT,CASSHLRNTGELFF
NA,TRBD2,TRBJ2-7,TRBV4-1,TGCGCCAGCAGCCCTTCCTGGACTAGGGTTAGCGAGCAGTACTTC,CASSPSWTRVSEQYF
NA,TRBD2,TRBJ2-3,TRBV10-3,TGTGCCATCAGTGAGACTAGCGGAAGCACAGATACGCAGTATTTT,CAISETSGSTDTQYF
NA,TRBD2,TRBJ2-5,TRBV9,TGTGCCAGCAGCGTAGGCGGAAGCGGGAGAGGGGAGACCCAGTACTTC,CASSVGGSGRGETQYF
NA,NA,TRBJ1-1,TRBV7-3,TGTGCCAGCAGCTTAACTAGGAACACTGAAGCTTTCTTT,CASSLTRNTEAFF
few,NA,TRBJ1-5,TRBV19,TGTGCCAGTAGTGGTGGGAGCAATCAGCCCCAGCATTTT,CASSGGSNQPQHF
NA,NA,TRBJ2-7,TRBV9,TGTGCCAGCAGCGTCTCCCCCCTTGGAGTCGGGGAGCAGTACTTC,CASSVSPLGVGEQYF
NA,NA,TRBJ2-2,TRBV6-1,TGTGCCAGCAGTGTCTCCAGTACGAACACCGGGGAGCTGTTTTTT,CASSVSSTNTGELFF
NA,TRBD1,TRBJ2-3,TRBV18,TGTGCCAGCTCACCAGGGGACAGGGCCTCCACAGATACGCAGTATTTT,CASSPGDRASTDTQYF
NA,TRBD1,TRBJ1-2,TRBV5-6,TGTGCCAGCAGCCTAGACAGGGGGCGCGAGGGCTACACCTTC,CASSLDRGREGYTF
NA,TRBD1,TRBJ2-3,TRBV5-1,TGCGCCAGCAGCTTGGGGGACAGTCCTTGGGATACGCAGTATTTT,CASSLGDSPWDTQYF
NA,NA,TRBJ2-5,TRBV6-6,TGTGCCAGCGGTACGACACGTCAAGAGACCCAGTACTTC,CASGTTRQETQYF
NA,NA,TRBJ2-7,TRBV6-5,TGTGCCAGCAGACCCGGGACTGGCTACGAGCAGTACTTC,CASRPGTGYEQYF
NA,NA,TRBJ1-5,TRBV6-5,TGTGCCAGCAGTGGGAGCTATAGCAATCAGCCCCAGCATTTT,CASSGSYSNQPQHF
once,NA,TRBJ1-1,TRBV6-5,TGTGCCAGCAGTTACTCCGGAGGGAAGAACACTGAAGCTTTCTTT,CASSYSGGKNTEAFF